This paragraph covers one T cell receptor beta chain sequence. This sample was taken from a study of T cell changes during pregnancy in multiple sclerosis. The junction had 6 bases not matched to a gene; V was cut back by 8 bases and J by 1 base. The germline CDR1 and CDR2 sequences are MNHNS and SASEGT. There are 14 residues in the CDR3. Sequencing used immunoSEQ multiplex PCR; TCRdb keeps in-frame clones, though not all of them. The sample lists about 83,000 clones, about 91% occurring once. This specimen consisted of PBMCs, obtained in the first trimester of pregnancy. The sequence came from a female donor in good health, serving as a control in a pregnancy study. Some clones in this sample may be carry-over from other donors' samples. The genes are TRBV6-1 and TRBJ2-7, with TRBD1 matching 9 bases. CDR3 loop: CASARDRASYEQYF. The CDR3 DNA reads as TGTGCCAGCGCCCGGGACAGGGCATCCTACGAGCAGTACTTC.